The 19 T cell receptor beta chains presented below share a single source sample, sequenced in a study of blood T cell repertoires in COVID-19. Sequenced by immunoSEQ multiplex PCR; TCRdb stores in-frame clones only, minus some. This table has 150,000 to 160,000 clones, about 79% appearing once. Source material: peripheral blood. The receptors come from a woman aged 45-59 years with acute or convalescent COVID-19.

Remarks on this clone: Other DNA sequences in the sample encode the same CDR3. This chain links TRBV5-1 with TRBJ2-1; TRBD2 agrees at 8 bases. Trimming at V came to 2 bases and at J to 4 bases, leaving 2 bases not matched to a gene. Germline lookup yields CDR1 SGHRS and CDR2 YFSETQ. The CDR3 is 14 residues long. The DNA for the CDR3 is TGCGCCAGCAGCTTATCGGGGGGGTACAATGAGCAGTTCTTC. Amino acid sequence: CASSLSGGYNEQFF.

This rearrangement joins TRBV5-1 to TRBJ2-2; D possibly corresponds to TRBD2 (6 bases). V dropped 3 bases and J dropped 2 bases, with 14 bases sitting between them. The V gene's germline CDR1 is SGHRS and CDR2 YFSETQ. The CDR3 spans 16 residues. CDR3 region: CASSWDWRINTGELFF. In nucleotides, the CDR3 is TGCGCCAGCAGCTGGGACTGGAGGATTAACACCGGGGAGCTGTTTTTT.

CDR3 in amino acids: CASSYMGLAASYEQYF. DNA for the CDR3: TGTGCCAGCAGTTACATGGGACTAGCGGCTTCCTACGAGCAGTACTTC. The V and J genes are TRBV6-2 or TRBV6-3 and TRBJ2-7; 11 bases match TRBD2. Germline V gene data show CDR1 as MNHEY and CDR2 as SVGEGT. The CDR3 totals 16 residues. V shed 2 bases, J shed 1 base, and the junction held 4 bases outside the gene matches.

The chain combines TRBV25-1 with TRBJ2-1; 13 nucleotides line up with TRBD2. Germline V gives CDR1 MGHDK, CDR2 SYGVNS. The CDR3 is made up of 17 amino acids. V was pared by 10 bases and J by 0 bases, with 9 bases of the junction left unmatched. Here the CDR3 reads CATQGLAGLASYNEQFF. The DNA of the CDR3 is TGTGCCACGCAGGGACTAGCGGGATTAGCCTCCTACAATGAGCAGTTCTTC. Full variable domain (remainder filled in from reference TRBV25-1 and TRBJ2-1): EADIYQTPRYLVIGTGKKITLECSQTMGHDKMYWYQQDPGMELHLIHYSYGVNSTEKGDLSSESTVSRIRTEHFPLTLESARPSHTSQYLCATQGLAGLASYNEQFFGPGTRLTVL.

The rearrangement joins TRBV3-1 (or the pseudogene TRBV3-2) to TRBJ2-3; D gene uncertain. V was clipped by 4 bases and J by 1 base, with 6 bases between them. CDR3 length: 13 residues. Germline CDR1 and CDR2: LGHDT and YNNKEL (reference sequence). CDR3 sequence: CASSPSGTDTQYF. CDR3 DNA: TGTGCCAGCAGCCCTTCTGGCACAGATACGCAGTATTTT.

The J gene is TRBJ2-3, the V gene TRBV19; TRBD1 agrees at 7 bases. V trimming: 6 bases; J trimming: 5 bases; junction bases outside the gene matches: 14. Germline values: CDR1 LNHDA, CDR2 SQIVND (reference sequence). This CDR3 is built from 16 residues. CDR3 loop: CASSTWTGFVRDTQYF. CDR3 coding DNA: TGTGCCAGTAGCACTTGGACAGGATTTGTAAGAGATACGCAGTATTTT.

This chain uses TRBV6-5 with TRBJ1-2; tentatively, D is TRBD1 (5 bases). Germline CDR1 is MNHEY and CDR2 is SVGAGI. The CDR3 totals 13 residues. The V and J ends lost 6 bases and 4 bases respectively, with 12 bases between them. DNA of the CDR3: TGTGCCAGCAGACTACAGGAGAGCTATGGCTACACCTTC. It codes for CASRLQESYGYTF.

This clone came up once. The J gene is TRBJ1-4, the V gene TRBV6-5; TRBD1 agrees at 9 bases. Germline assignment: CDR1 MNHEY and CDR2 SVGAGI. The CDR3 sequence is 15 residues long. V shed 0 bases and J 10 bases; nucleotides not matched to a gene: 6. CDR3 sequence (DNA): TGTGCCAGCAGTTACTCGAACAGGGGGCCTTTAAAACTGTTTTTT. Translated, it gives CASSYSNRGPLKLFF.

The chain combines TRBV28 with TRBJ2-1, with 13 bases lining up with TRBD2. The CDR3 is 16 amino acids. V lost 6 bases and J lost 8; bases outside the gene matches: 10. Germline CDR1 and CDR2: MDHEN and SYDVKM. CDR3 bases: TGTGCCAGCAGAATCCCAGGACTAGCGGGAGTTTATGAGCAGTTCTTC. As protein: CASRIPGLAGVYEQFF.

This chain uses TRBV5-1 with TRBJ2-6; D is perhaps TRBD1 (5 bases). Germline assignment: CDR1 SGHRS and CDR2 YFSETQ. The CDR3 has 16 residues. V gave up 0 bases and J gave up 4 bases, with 11 bases separating them. CDR3 sequence: CASSLGRVTGANVLTF. The CDR3 nucleotides are TGCGCCAGCAGCTTGGGCAGGGTTACAGGGGCCAACGTCCTGACTTTC.

This clone was seen a single time. V and J are TRBV28 and TRBJ2-5; D call uncertain. With 4 bases removed from V and 5 bases from J, the gap between germline ends came to 8 bases. CDR1 is MDHEN and CDR2 is SYDVKM in the germline V gene. The CDR3 covers 12 residues. CDR3: CASSSVSETQYF. DNA for the CDR3: TGTGCCAGCAGTTCCGTTAGTGAGACCCAGTACTTC.

This rearrangement joins TRBV29-1 to TRBJ1-1, with D perhaps matching TRBD1 (5 bases). CDR1 and CDR2 from the germline V gene are SQVTM and ANQGSEA. The CDR3 is made up of 14 amino acids. Trimming removed 2 bases at V and 8 bases at J, with 18 bases between. CDR3 residues: CSVETDTRGTEAFF. CDR3 bases: TGCAGCGTTGAAACGGACACCCGAGGAACAGAAGCTTTCTTT.

The rearrangement joins TRBV20-1 to TRBJ2-3, with TRBD2 identical over 12 bases. The CDR3 is 17 amino acids. Per the germline V gene, CDR1 is DFQATT and CDR2 is SNEGSKA (reference sequence). With 3 bases clipped from V and 1 base from J, the junction kept 8 bases outside the gene matches. CDR3 bases: TGCAGTGCTAGTGCTAGCGGGAGGGCAGGCGGCACAGATACGCAGTATTTT. This gives the protein CSASASGRAGGTDTQYF.

This clone was seen only a few times. This chain uses TRBV3-1 (or the pseudogene TRBV3-2) with TRBJ2-7, with 7 bases that match TRBD1. This CDR3 is 16 amino acids long. The germline gives CDR1 LGHDT, CDR2 YNNKEL (reference sequence). J lost 4 bases, V lost 4 bases, and 13 bases had no gene match. This chain's CDR3 is CASSPGGRTGGYEQYF. The CDR3 nucleotides are TGTGCCAGCAGCCCAGGCGGACGGACAGGCGGGTACGAGCAGTACTTC.

This clone was seen a single time. This chain links TRBV2 with TRBJ1-4; TRBD1 might be the D (5 bases). The CDR3 is made up of 13 amino acids. Trimming stripped 4 bases from V and 8 bases from J, with 11 bases between. The V gene's germline CDR1 is SNHLY and CDR2 FYNNEI. In nucleotides, the CDR3 is TGTGCCAGCAGTGCTGCTTGGGGCGAAAAACTGTTTTTT. As protein: CASSAAWGEKLFF. The full variable domain, completed using reference TRBV2 and TRBJ1-4, is EPEVTQTPSHQVTQMGQEVILRCVPISNHLYFYWYRQILGQKVEFLVSFYNNEISEKSEIFDDQFSVERPDGSNFTLKIRSTKLEDSAMYFCASSAAWGEKLFFGSGTQLSVL.

The genes are TRBV7-2 and TRBJ2-1; tentatively, D is TRBD2 (5 bases). This CDR3 has 13 amino acids. The V gene's germline CDR1 is SGHTA and CDR2 FQGNSA. With 4 bases removed from V and 4 bases from J, the gap between germline ends came to 8 bases. This CDR3 is CASSSLGYNEQFF. The CDR3 DNA follows: TGTGCCAGCAGCTCACTAGGGTACAATGAGCAGTTCTTC.

This chain connects TRBV3-1 (or the pseudogene TRBV3-2) to TRBJ2-7; TRBD2 aligns across 10 bases. V gave up 5 bases and J gave up 6 bases; unmatched junction bases: 4. Germline CDR1 LGHDT, CDR2 YNNKEL (reference sequence). The CDR3 runs to 13 residues. CDR3 region: CASSAGLALEQYF. The CDR3 nucleotides read TGTGCCAGCAGCGCGGGACTAGCGCTCGAGCAGTACTTC.

J is TRBJ1-5 and V is TRBV21-1; the table's D call, TRBD1, has no DNA check behind it. TRBV21-1 is recorded as a pseudogene. CDR3 size: 20 residues. CDR3 bases: TGTGCCAGCAGCAAAGTCGAGGGGGCTGGATCAGTTAAGAGCAATCAGCCCCAGCATTTT. Translating it yields CASSKVEGAGSVKSNQPQHF.

This clone was recorded once. The V gene is TRBV5-4, the J gene TRBJ1-4; D remains unclear. CDR1 is SGHNT and CDR2 is YYREEE in the germline V gene (reference sequence). The CDR3 spans 16 residues. Trimming stripped 3 bases from V and 3 bases from J, with 15 bases between. Written as DNA, the CDR3 is TGTGCCAGCAGCTCCGGCGGAGGGTGGGCTAATGAAAAACTGTTTTTT. Protein product: CASSSGGGWANEKLFF.